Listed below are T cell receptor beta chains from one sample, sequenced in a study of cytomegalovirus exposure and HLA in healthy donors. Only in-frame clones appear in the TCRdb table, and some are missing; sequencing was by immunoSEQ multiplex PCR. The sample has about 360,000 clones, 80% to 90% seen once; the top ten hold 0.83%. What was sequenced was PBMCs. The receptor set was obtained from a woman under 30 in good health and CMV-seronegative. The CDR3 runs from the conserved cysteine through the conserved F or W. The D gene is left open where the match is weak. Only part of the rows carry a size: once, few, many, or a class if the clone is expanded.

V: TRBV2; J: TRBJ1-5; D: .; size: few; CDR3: CAGSGALNSNQPQHF; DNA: TGTGCCGGAAGTGGGGCACTCAATAGCAATCAGCCCCAGCATTTT
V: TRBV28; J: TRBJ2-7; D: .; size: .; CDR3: CASSFPGSPYF; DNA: TGTGCCAGCAGTTTTCCGGGTTCTCCGTACTTC
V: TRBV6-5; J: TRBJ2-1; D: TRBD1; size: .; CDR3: CASSYTDRAEQFF; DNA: TGTGCCAGCAGTTACACCGACAGGGCGGAGCAGTTCTTC
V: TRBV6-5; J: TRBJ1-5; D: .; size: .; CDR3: CASGAYSNQPQHF; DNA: TGTGCCAGCGGGGCTTATAGCAATCAGCCCCAGCATTTT
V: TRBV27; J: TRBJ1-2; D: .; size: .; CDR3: CASSLSAVYGYTF; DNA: TGTGCCAGCAGTTTATCGGCGGTCTATGGCTACACCTTC
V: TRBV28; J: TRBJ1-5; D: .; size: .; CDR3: CASSLWDVQVGNQPQHF; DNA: TGTGCCAGCAGTTTGTGGGATGTACAGGTGGGCAATCAGCCCCAGCATTTT
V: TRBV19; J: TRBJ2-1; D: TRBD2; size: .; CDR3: CASSIMREETHNEQFF; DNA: TGTGCCAGTAGTATTATGCGGGAGGAGACCCACAATGAGCAGTTCTTC
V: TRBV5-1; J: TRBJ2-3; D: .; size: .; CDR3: CASSPGGARADTQYF; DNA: TGCGCCAGCAGTCCTGGGGGGGCGAGGGCAGATACGCAGTATTTT
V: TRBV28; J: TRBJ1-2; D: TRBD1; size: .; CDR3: CASSLGQGINYGYTF; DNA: TGTGCCAGCAGTTTGGGACAGGGTATTAACTATGGCTACACCTTC
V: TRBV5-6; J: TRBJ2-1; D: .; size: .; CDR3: CASSARTYPYNEQFF; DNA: TGTGCCAGCAGCGCCAGGACTTACCCCTACAATGAGCAGTTCTTC
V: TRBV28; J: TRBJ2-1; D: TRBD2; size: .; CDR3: CASSPSGLAGGTYNEQFF; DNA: TGTGCCAGCAGTCCCTCGGGACTAGCGGGAGGGACCTACAATGAGCAGTTCTTC
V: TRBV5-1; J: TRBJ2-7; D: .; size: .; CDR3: CASSYGTLGDEQYF; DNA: TGCGCCAGCAGCTACGGGACTTTAGGCGACGAGCAGTACTTC
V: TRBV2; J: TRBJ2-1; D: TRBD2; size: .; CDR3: CASSELASGYNEQFF; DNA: TGTGCCAGCAGTGAACTGGCTAGCGGCTACAATGAGCAGTTCTTC
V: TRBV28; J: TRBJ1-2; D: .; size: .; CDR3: CASTPQGLANYGYTF; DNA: TGTGCCAGCACCCCACAGGGCCTTGCTAACTATGGCTACACCTTC